One sample yielded the 18 T cell receptor beta chains listed below, sequenced in a study of long-term antiretroviral therapy in people with HIV. At survey level, the immunoSEQ assay was run in its v3.0 version. Assay used: immunoSEQ multiplex PCR; TCRdb lists only in-frame clones, some missing. The top ten clones hold approximately 3.2% of a sample with approximately 30,000 clones, around 75% of them seen once. The sample was unsorted PBMCs, taken 1.9 years after starting antiretroviral therapy. The receptor set was obtained from a man younger than 35 with HIV.

The V gene is TRBV7-9, the J gene TRBJ1-2; no clear D gene. The CDR3 totals 14 residues. V dropped 2 bases and J dropped 6 bases, with 13 bases sitting between them. The germline CDR1 and CDR2 sequences are SEHNR and FQNEAQ (reference sequence). The CDR3 DNA follows: TGTGCCAGCAGCTTAAGGAACAGCGTGGATGGCTACACCTTC. Its translation is CASSLRNSVDGYTF.

This rearrangement joins TRBV5-1 to TRBJ2-6; unclear D gene. Trimming removed 3 bases at V and 0 bases at J, with 10 bases between. The CDR3 consists of 16 residues. Germline V gene sequence: CDR1 SGHRS, CDR2 YFSETQ. The CDR3 DNA reads as TGCGCCAGCAGCTCGGACCTCACCTCTGGGGCCAACGTCCTGACTTTC. The encoded protein is CASSSDLTSGANVLTF.

This clone ranks as medium-sized. Other nucleotide sequences from this sample produce the same CDR3. V and J are TRBV28 and TRBJ2-2, with TRBD2 as a possible D gene (5 bases). V lost 4 bases, J lost 6 bases, and 9 bases lay in between. Germline CDR1 MDHEN, CDR2 SYDVKM. CDR3 length equals 13 residues. The DNA for the CDR3 is TGTGCCAGCAGTTCCCGGGGTTCCGGGGAGCTGTTTTTT. It encodes CASSSRGSGELFF.

This chain uses TRBV28 with TRBJ2-7; TRBD1 agrees at 9 bases. The germline V gene has CDR1 MDHEN and CDR2 SYDVKM. CDR3 size: 14 residues. After removal of 5 bases from V and 2 bases from J, the junction contained 4 bases not matched to a gene. The CDR3 here is CASSKRDRAYEQYV. In DNA form, the CDR3 reads TGTGCCAGCAGTAAAAGGGACAGGGCCTACGAGCAGTACGTC.

The CDR3: CASSEEIGRVTYGYTF. The CDR3 DNA reads as TGTGCCAGCAGTGAAGAAATCGGGAGGGTAACCTATGGCTACACCTTC. The V call is TRBV6-1, the J call TRBJ1-2, with D uncertain. Germline V gene sequence: CDR1 MNHNS, CDR2 SASEGT. The CDR3 runs 16 residues. V was shortened by 1 base and J by 4 bases, with 16 bases between the two germline ends.

This clone was picked up one time. The CDR3: CASSHQETGTYGYTF. DNA for the CDR3: TGCGCCAGCAGCCACCAAGAGACAGGAACCTATGGCTACACCTTC. The V and J genes are TRBV4-1 and TRBJ1-2; weak D call: TRBD1 (6 bases). From germline, CDR1 is MGHRA and CDR2 YSYEKL. V was trimmed by 3 bases and J by 4 bases, leaving 15 bases between them. This CDR3 is 15 amino acids long.

The chain carries TRBV18 and TRBJ1-1; no clear D gene. The CDR3 runs to 14 residues. Trimming took 4 bases from V and 2 from J, leaving 11 bases between them. Germline V lookup: CDR1 KGHSH, CDR2 LQKENI. The CDR3 sequence is CASSRSEGNTEAFF. The DNA of the CDR3 is TGTGCCAGCTCACGTTCGGAGGGCAACACTGAAGCTTTCTTT.

CDR3 in DNA: TGTGCCAGCAGTGAATGGGGGTGGGAGACCCAGTACTTC. Its translation is CASSEWGWETQYF. The chain combines TRBV6-1 with TRBJ2-5, with D perhaps matching TRBD1 or TRBD2 (5 bases each). There are 13 residues in the CDR3. V lost 2 bases and J 5 bases, leaving 9 bases between the germline ends. Germline V gene sequence: CDR1 MNHNS, CDR2 SASEGT.

The chain is built from TRBV6-1 and TRBJ1-6; D may be TRBD1 (6 bases). The ends were cut back, 3 bases at V and 8 bases at J, with 11 bases in the middle. Germline values: CDR1 MNHNS, CDR2 SASEGT. This CDR3 contains 14 residues. The CDR3 region is CASSDQGPDSPLHF. CDR3 DNA sequence: TGTGCCAGCAGTGACCAGGGGCCAGATTCACCCCTCCACTTT.

The J gene is TRBJ1-2, the V gene TRBV5-6, with no clear D. The CDR3 has 12 amino acids. Germline lookup yields CDR1 SGHDT and CDR2 YYEEEE. The V gene lost 4 bases and the J gene lost 4 bases, with 8 bases spanning the gap. The CDR3 sequence is CASSAWGYGYTF. In DNA, the CDR3 is TGTGCCAGCAGCGCCTGGGGCTATGGCTACACCTTC.

The chain couples TRBV6-5 to TRBJ1-2, with D hard to call. CDR3 length equals 14 residues. Germline CDR1 is MNHEY and CDR2 is SVGAGI. Trimming stripped 5 bases from V and 0 bases from J, with 10 bases between. In nucleotides, the CDR3 is TGTGCCAGCAGTCCTGACGAGCCTAACTATGGCTACACCTTC. Its protein is CASSPDEPNYGYTF.

This chain uses TRBV6-5 with TRBJ1-5, with D perhaps matching TRBD1 (5 bases). Trimming took off 6 bases at V and 4 bases at J, with 16 bases between the two ends. CDR3 length equals 15 residues. In germline, CDR1 is MNHEY, CDR2 SVGAGI. The CDR3 loop is CASRQNSQENQPQHF. CDR3 bases: TGTGCCAGCAGGCAAAATTCACAGGAGAATCAGCCCCAGCATTTT.

The CDR3: CASSPRTSGGNEQFF. CDR3 coding DNA: TGTGCCAGCAGCCCCCGGACTAGCGGGGGCAATGAGCAGTTCTTC. V is TRBV2 and J is TRBJ2-1; 13 nucleotides align to TRBD2. Per germline, CDR1 SNHLY and CDR2 FYNNEI. Unmatched junction bases numbered 5, after V lost 6 bases and J lost 6 bases. CDR3 size: 15 residues.

The rearrangement uses TRBV11-2 and TRBJ2-7; 7 nucleotides line up with TRBD2. With V trimmed by 3 bases and J by 3 bases, 2 bases remained unmatched. Germline CDR1 SGHAT, CDR2 FQNNGV. CDR3 length: 13 amino acids. For the CDR3, the DNA is TGTGCCAGCAGCTTCTCGGGGGGCTACGAGCAGTACTTC. It is translated as CASSFSGGYEQYF.

CDR3 sequence reads: CASTYSRGTNEKLFF. CDR3 DNA: TGCGCCAGCACCTACAGTAGAGGAACTAATGAAAAACTGTTTTTT. The chain is built from TRBV4-1 and TRBJ1-4; D call uncertain. The V end lost 7 bases, the J end lost 1 base, and 13 bases lay between the germline ends. This CDR3 is built from 15 residues. CDR1 is MGHRA, CDR2 YSYEKL, per germline.

Turning to this clone: This CDR3 is also generated by other DNA sequences in the sample. The chain is built from TRBV5-1 and TRBJ2-2, with no clear D. V gave up 0 bases and J gave up 1 base, with 4 bases separating them. Per germline, CDR1 SGHRS and CDR2 YFSETQ. CDR3 length: 14 residues. This chain's CDR3 is CASSLALNTGELFF. The DNA for the CDR3 is TGCGCCAGCAGCTTGGCTCTGAACACCGGGGAGCTGTTTTTT. Together with reference TRBV5-1 and TRBJ2-2, the CDR3 gives the full variable domain: KAGVTQTPRYLIKTRGQQVTLSCSPISGHRSVSWYQQTPGQGLQFLFEYFSETQRNKGNFPGRFSGRQFSNSRSEMNVSTLELGDSALYLCASSLALNTGELFFGEGSRLTVL.

J is TRBJ1-2 and V is TRBV11-2; D remains ambiguous. V was clipped by 7 bases and J by 2 bases, with 14 bases between them. Germline CDR1 and CDR2: SGHAT and FQNNGV. The CDR3 is 14 residues long. CDR3: CASTPAGRNYGYTF. In nucleotides, the CDR3 is TGTGCCAGCACCCCTGCGGGCCGCAACTATGGCTACACCTTC.

The genes are TRBV9 and TRBJ1-5; TRBD1 matches 9 bases. Germline loops: CDR1 SGDLS, CDR2 YYNGEE. The CDR3 consists of 15 residues. The J segment lost 6 bases and the V segment lost 3 bases, leaving 7 bases of the junction unmatched. In nucleotides, the CDR3 is TGTGCCAGCAGCGAAGGGACAGGGAATATTCAGCCCCAGCATTTT. This gives the protein CASSEGTGNIQPQHF.